These 9 T cell receptor beta chains were sequenced from one sample in a study of technical replicates of blood from a few donors. Sequencing was performed with immunoSEQ multiplex PCR; in TCRdb, only in-frame clones are kept and a portion is missing. This table has more than 90,000 clones, 90% to 96% appearing once. The sample was T cells isolated from PBMCs. The receptors stem from a human donor in good health.

The chain couples TRBV9 to TRBJ2-7; D is possibly TRBD2 (7 bases). CDR1 and CDR2 (germline): SGDLS, YYNGEE. This CDR3 spans 15 amino acids. V gave up 0 bases and J gave up 5 bases, with 15 bases separating them. CDR3 coding DNA: TGTGCCAGCAGCGTAGAGGGGGGGTTCGGGCACGAGCAGTACTTC. Residues: CASSVEGGFGHEQYF.

V usage is TRBV5-1 and J usage is TRBJ1-1, with 9 bases lining up with TRBD1. Germline V gene sequence: CDR1 SGHRS, CDR2 YFSETQ. Trimming at V came to 5 bases and at J to 0 bases, leaving 14 bases not matched to a gene. The CDR3 runs 18 residues. The CDR3 sequence: CASSVTGTGKRVNTEAFF. CDR3 coding DNA: TGCGCCAGCAGTGTTACCGGGACAGGGAAAAGGGTGAACACTGAAGCTTTCTTT.

This chain joins TRBV6-5 and TRBJ1-5, with unresolved D. This CDR3 is 14 amino acids long. Germline V gene sequence: CDR1 MNHEY, CDR2 SVGAGI. V was pared by 2 bases and J by 0 bases, with 5 bases between. The CDR3 loop is CASSYGSSNQPQHF. As DNA, the CDR3 is TGTGCCAGCAGTTACGGTAGTAGCAATCAGCCCCAGCATTTT.

The gene calls are TRBV9 and TRBJ2-3; 7 nucleotides align to TRBD2. The CDR3 runs to 16 residues. Germline V gives CDR1 SGDLS, CDR2 YYNGEE. V gave up 4 bases and J gave up 2 bases; unmatched junction bases: 10. The CDR3 sequence is CASSPGGRALTDTQYF. CDR3 DNA sequence: TGTGCCAGCAGCCCGGGGGGTAGGGCCCTCACAGATACGCAGTATTTT.

This chain links TRBV5-1 with TRBJ1-2; 9 nucleotides match TRBD1. There are 13 residues in the CDR3. Per germline, CDR1 SGHRS and CDR2 YFSETQ. V gave up 2 bases and J gave up 8 bases; unmatched junction bases: 4. This chain's CDR3 is CASSFGQGLGYTF. As DNA, the CDR3 is TGCGCCAGCAGCTTCGGACAGGGGTTAGGCTACACCTTC.

CDR3 bases: TGTGCCAGCAGCTTAGGCGGGACTACTAGCACAGATACGCAGTATTTT. Residues: CASSLGGTTSTDTQYF. The chain recombines TRBV11-1 with TRBJ2-3; 7 positions match TRBD2. The CDR3 runs to 16 residues. V was pared by 1 base and J by 0 bases, with 4 bases of the junction left unmatched. Germline CDR1 reads SGHAT; CDR2 reads FQDESV (reference sequence).

This chain uses TRBV2 with TRBJ2-5; D is possibly TRBD2 (5 bases). CDR1 is SNHLY and CDR2 is FYNNEI in the germline V gene. Trimming removed 9 bases at V and 3 bases at J, with 14 bases between. The CDR3 runs to 13 residues. CDR3 nucleotides: TGTGCCAGGGAGACTACGGGCGAAGAGACCCAGTACTTC. Protein sequence: CARETTGEETQYF.

The V and J genes are TRBV11-3 and TRBJ2-3; 14 bases fit TRBD2. This CDR3 has 18 residues. V gave up 1 base and J gave up 2 bases; unmatched junction bases: 5. CDR1 and CDR2 (germline): SGHNT, YENEEA. CDR3 amino acids: CASSLGPGLAGATDTQYF. Written as DNA, the CDR3 is TGTGCCAGCAGCTTAGGTCCGGGACTAGCGGGAGCCACAGATACGCAGTATTTT.

This chain connects TRBV19 to TRBJ2-5, with a possible D match to TRBD2 (6 bases). V gave up 3 bases and J gave up 4 bases, with 12 bases separating them. CDR1 and CDR2 (germline): LNHDA, SQIVND (reference sequence). This CDR3 is 14 amino acids long. The CDR3 nucleotides are TGTGCCAGTAGTATCAGTCCTAGCGTAGAGACCCAGTACTTC. Its protein product is CASSISPSVETQYF.